The 14 T cell receptor beta chains given below trace back to one sample, sequenced in a study of T cell responses to AZD1222 COVID-19 vaccine. Repertoires were generated with immunoSEQ multiplex PCR, while TCRdb's copy carries only in-frame clones and drops some. The data hold under 150,000 clones, with approximately 84% observed a single time. Material: peripheral blood, obtained on day 0 of AZD1222 vaccination. Receptor source: an adult in good health.

CDR3 bases: TGTGCCAGCAGTGACCCCCCGAGCGGAGCCCTCCACTTT. This sequence encodes CASSDPPSGALHF. J is TRBJ1-6 and V is TRBV6-6; D gene ambiguous. The CDR3 has 13 residues. CDR1 is MNHNY, CDR2 SVGAGI, per germline (reference sequence). V shed 5 bases and J shed 14 bases, with 16 bases lying between them.

The chain couples TRBV3-1 (or the pseudogene TRBV3-2) to TRBJ2-3; the D is unclear. Trimming took 3 bases from V and 3 from J, leaving 7 bases between them. Germline V lookup: CDR1 LGHDT, CDR2 YNNKEL (reference sequence). The CDR3 has 13 amino acids. CDR3 DNA sequence: TGTGCCAGCAGCCAGGCTCGGACAGATACGCAGTATTTT. As protein: CASSQARTDTQYF.

This clone was counted only a few times. The V gene is TRBV19, the J gene TRBJ2-2; weak D call: TRBD2 (6 bases). CDR1 is LNHDA, CDR2 SQIVND, per germline (reference sequence). CDR3 length: 14 residues. With 1 base removed from V and 6 bases from J, the gap between germline ends came to 9 bases. The CDR3 DNA is TGTGCCAGTAGTATAGGGGGGGACCCCGGGGAGCTGTTTTTT. Translated, it gives CASSIGGDPGELFF.

The V gene is TRBV9, the J gene TRBJ2-2; a possible D gene is TRBD2 (5 bases). Trimming shortened V by 3 bases and J by 4 bases, and 16 bases separated the two germline ends. The length of the CDR3 is 16 residues. Looked up from germline, CDR1 is SGDLS and CDR2 is YYNGEE. CDR3 in DNA: TGTGCCAGCAGCGCCGGACTCTCTTCGGGCACCGGGGAGCTGTTTTTT. It specifies CASSAGLSSGTGELFF.

V and J are TRBV7-7 and TRBJ2-3; the D is unclear. The CDR3 is made up of 13 amino acids. Trimming removed 0 bases from V and 4 bases from J, with 5 bases in between. The V gene's germline CDR1 is SSHAT and CDR2 FNYEAQ (reference sequence). The CDR3 here is CASSLAEADTQYF. CDR3 DNA: TGTGCCAGCAGCTTAGCAGAGGCAGATACGCAGTATTTT.

This clone has only a few counts. CDR3 DNA: TGTGCCAGCAGCCCAGACCCCTTCAAGACTGAAGCTTTCTTT. Translation: CASSPDPFKTEAFF. The chain joins TRBV5-4 to TRBJ1-1; D gene ambiguous. Trimming shortened V by 4 bases and J by 5 bases, and 15 bases separated the two germline ends. The germline CDR1 and CDR2 sequences are SGHNT and YYREEE (reference sequence). This CDR3 region has 14 residues.

This clone came up a few times. This rearrangement joins TRBV2 to TRBJ1-1; TRBD1 might be the D (5 bases). Germline CDR1 SNHLY, CDR2 FYNNEI. Between the trimmed V and J ends, which lost 7 bases and 6 bases, there was a span of 21 bases. The CDR3 length is 15 residues. CDR3 loop: CASTDIGTGGAEAFF. The CDR3 nucleotides read TGTGCCAGCACCGACATTGGGACCGGAGGGGCTGAAGCTTTCTTT.

This chain connects TRBV7-2 to TRBJ1-1; D is uncertain. CDR1 is SGHTA and CDR2 is FQGNSA in the germline V gene. This CDR3 comprises 16 residues. Deletions cut 1 base from V and 2 bases from J, with 14 bases between. The CDR3 reads CASSLGRAGFNTEAFF. The CDR3 nucleotides are TGTGCCAGCAGCTTAGGGAGGGCAGGCTTTAACACTGAAGCTTTCTTT.

The genes are TRBV19 and TRBJ2-7, with D perhaps matching TRBD1 (7 bases). With 5 bases removed from V and 0 bases from J, the gap between germline ends came to 23 bases. Looked up from germline, CDR1 is LNHDA and CDR2 is SQIVND (reference sequence). This CDR3 spans 18 amino acids. This chain's CDR3 is CASSERVGTGTASYEQYF. In nucleotides, the CDR3 is TGTGCCAGTAGTGAGCGGGTAGGTACAGGGACAGCCTCCTACGAGCAGTACTTC.

This chain connects TRBV14 to TRBJ2-5; possible D gene TRBD2, 7 bases. The CDR3 sequence is 15 residues long. Germline CDR1 is SGHDN and CDR2 is FVKESK. V lost 2 bases and J 2 bases, leaving 12 bases between the germline ends. CDR3 nucleotides: TGTGCCAGCAGCCAACTCAGGGGACTACAAGAGACCCAGTACTTC. It codes for CASSQLRGLQETQYF.

This sequence joins TRBV29-1 and TRBJ1-2, with 8 bases identical to TRBD1. The CDR3 totals 13 residues. The J segment lost 3 bases and the V segment lost 7 bases, leaving 7 bases of the junction unmatched. The germline CDR1 and CDR2 sequences are SQVTM and ANQGSEA. The CDR3 region has the DNA TGCAGCGCCGACCCGGACAGGGACTATGGCTACACCTTC. Protein sequence: CSADPDRDYGYTF.

This clone was seen a single time. V is TRBV28 and J is TRBJ1-5; D uncertain. This CDR3 is built from 11 residues. The V gene's germline CDR1 is MDHEN and CDR2 SYDVKM. The V gene lost 3 bases and the J gene lost 7 bases, with 4 bases spanning the gap. Written as DNA, the CDR3 is TGTGCCAGCAGTTTCGAACAGCCCCAGCATTTT. It specifies CASSFEQPQHF.

The chain links TRBV18 to TRBJ1-1; the D is unclear. The CDR3 loop spans 15 amino acids. V was pared by 0 bases and J by 3 bases, with 11 bases between. In germline, CDR1 is KGHSH, CDR2 LQKENI. CDR3 in amino acids: CASSPPGLQDTEAFF. CDR3 bases: TGTGCCAGCTCACCACCGGGCCTCCAGGACACTGAAGCTTTCTTT.

The genes are TRBV7-8 and TRBJ2-1; D may be TRBD1 or TRBD2 (5 bases each). In germline, CDR1 is SGHVS, CDR2 FQNEAQ. V gave up 3 bases and J gave up 6 bases, with 6 bases separating them. The CDR3 has 12 amino acids. The CDR3 is CASSLRGNEQFF. The DNA of the CDR3 is TGTGCCAGCAGCTTGAGGGGCAATGAGCAGTTCTTC.